What follows are 23 T cell receptor beta chains derived from one specimen sequenced in a study of cytomegalovirus exposure and HLA in healthy donors. This PCR relied on a set of 60 Vbeta primers and 13 Jbeta primers. Repertoires were generated with immunoSEQ multiplex PCR, while TCRdb's copy carries only in-frame clones and drops some. The sample has 140,000 to 150,000 clones; approximately 78% are singletons. The sequenced material came from PBMCs. The receptors stem from a woman between 18 and 30 years old in good health and CMV-seropositive.

This clone was counted a few times. The CDR3 sequence is CATSTGFYEQYF. Here the CDR3 DNA reads TGTGCCACCTCGACAGGGTTCTACGAGCAGTACTTC. This sequence joins TRBV6-1 and TRBJ2-7; 7 nucleotides align to TRBD1. CDR1 MNHNS and CDR2 SASEGT come from the germline V gene. The V segment lost 10 bases and the J segment 3 bases; nucleotides outside the gene matches: 6. This CDR3 is 12 amino acids long.

This CDR3 reads CASSSGQVNTGELFF. The CDR3 nucleotides are TGTGCCAGCTCATCGGGACAGGTGAACACCGGGGAGCTGTTTTTT. This chain connects TRBV18 to TRBJ2-2; 8 nucleotides match TRBD1. J was trimmed by 1 base and V by 5 bases; bases with no gene match: 3. The CDR3 consists of 15 residues. Looked up from germline, CDR1 is KGHSH and CDR2 is LQKENI. Looking up the rest from reference TRBV18 and TRBJ2-2 gives the full variable domain: NAGVMQNPRHLVRRRGQEARLRCSPMKGHSHVYWYRQLPEEGLKFMVYLQKENIIDESGMPKERFSAEFPKEGPSILRIQQVVRGDSAAYFCASSSGQVNTGELFFGEGSRLTVL.

In its sample, this clone was seen a few times. The chain combines TRBV30 with TRBJ1-1; D remains ambiguous. This CDR3 is 13 amino acids long. The V end lost 0 bases, the J end lost 2 bases, and 7 bases lay between the germline ends. Germline CDR1 GTSNPN, CDR2 SVGIG (reference sequence). DNA for the CDR3: TGTGCCTGGAGTGTATGGGCTAACACTGAAGCTTTCTTT. Amino acid sequence: CAWSVWANTEAFF.

This clone was counted a single time. The rearrangement uses TRBV5-6 and TRBJ2-1, with TRBD2 matching over 7 bases. Per germline, CDR1 SGHDT and CDR2 YYEEEE. The CDR3 length is 15 residues. V gave up 1 base and J gave up 9 bases; unmatched junction bases: 10. CDR3 protein: CASSLSGAGFSEQFF. CDR3 nucleotide sequence: TGTGCCAGCAGCTTGAGCGGGGCTGGCTTTAGTGAGCAGTTCTTC.

The chain uses TRBV6-1 and TRBJ2-1; 12 bases agree with TRBD2. Germline CDR1 and CDR2: MNHNS and SASEGT. The CDR3 loop spans 15 amino acids. Unmatched junction bases numbered 5, after V lost 7 bases and J lost 4 bases. Written as DNA, the CDR3 is TGTGCCAGCACGACTAGCGGGGGCCTTTACAATGAGCAGTTCTTC. Translated: CASTTSGGLYNEQFF.

This chain connects TRBV5-4 to TRBJ2-5, with 8 bases lining up with TRBD2. The CDR3 length is 13 residues. Trimming took 5 bases from V and 3 from J; bases not matched to a gene: 3. Germline values: CDR1 SGHNT, CDR2 YYREEE (reference sequence). CDR3 nucleotides: TGTGCCAGCAGTTCGGGGGGGAAAGAGACCCAGTACTTC. Translation gives CASSSGGKETQYF. Complete variable domain (other parts from reference TRBV5-4 and TRBJ2-5): ETGVTQSPTHLIKTRGQQVTLRCSSQSGHNTVSWYQQALGQGPQFIFQYYREEENGRGNFPPRFSGLQFPNYSSELNVNALELDDSALYLCASSSGGKETQYFGPGTRLLVL.

This chain connects TRBV10-2 to TRBJ1-5, with 8 bases lining up with TRBD1. The ends lost 4 bases at V and 6 bases at J; junction bases unmatched: 5. The germline CDR1 and CDR2 sequences are WSHSY and SAAADI. There are 14 residues in the CDR3. CDR3 protein: CASSVQGGRQPQHF. The CDR3, as DNA: TGCGCCAGCAGTGTACAGGGGGGTCGTCAGCCCCAGCATTTT.

As concerns this clone: Germline is not matched at one junction end, which may reflect a read error. The chain has TRBV15 and TRBJ1-3; 9 bases map to TRBD1. CDR1 LNHNV and CDR2 YYDKDF come from the germline V gene (reference sequence). CDR3 length: 15 amino acids. The CDR3 DNA is TGTGCCACCAGGAGAGGGACAGGGTCTGGAAACACCATATATTTT. This encodes CATRRGTGSGNTIYF.

The rearrangement links TRBV9 to TRBJ2-1; 10 bases agree with TRBD2. With V trimmed by 3 bases and J by 6 bases, 6 bases remained unmatched. This CDR3 has 15 residues. Germline loops: CDR1 SGDLS, CDR2 YYNGEE. CDR3 in DNA: TGTGCCAGCAGCGGACTAGCGGGTCCTATCAATGAGCAGTTCTTC. It specifies CASSGLAGPINEQFF.

V usage is TRBV2 and J usage is TRBJ1-5; TRBD1 matches at 7 bases. V trimming: 8 bases; J trimming: 0 bases; junction bases outside the gene matches: 7. Germline V lookup: CDR1 SNHLY, CDR2 FYNNEI. The CDR3 is made up of 15 amino acids. CDR3 DNA: TGTGCCAGCGATGAACAGGGGAATAGCAATCAGCCCCAGCATTTT. Amino acid sequence: CASDEQGNSNQPQHF.

This clone was seen a few times. V usage is TRBV5-4 and J usage is TRBJ2-1; 9 bases are a match to TRBD2. The germline V gene has CDR1 SGHNT and CDR2 YYREEE (reference sequence). V lost 10 bases and J lost 8; bases outside the gene matches: 10. This CDR3 comprises 13 residues. In DNA, the CDR3 is TGTGCCGCAACAAGCGGGGGGAGGGATGAGCAGTTCTTC. This encodes CAATSGGRDEQFF.

This clone was observed a handful of times. The chain couples TRBV28 to TRBJ1-1; D possibly corresponds to TRBD1 (5 bases). Trimming took 5 bases from V and 1 from J, leaving 17 bases between them. Germline V CDR1 and CDR2: MDHEN, SYDVKM. The CDR3 loop spans 16 amino acids. The CDR3, as DNA: TGTGCCAGCAGTCTCCAGTGGGGGGTTGGGAACACTGAAGCTTTCTTT. Translating gives CASSLQWGVGNTEAFF.

The chain employs TRBV6-6 and TRBJ1-1; TRBD1 is a possible D gene (6 bases). CDR3 length: 14 residues. Germline-derived CDR1 and CDR2 are MNHNY and SVGAGI (reference sequence). V lost 7 bases, J lost 0 bases, and 12 bases lay in between. CDR3 in DNA: TGTGCCAGCATCGGTTGGACAGTGAACACTGAAGCTTTCTTT. Encoded protein: CASIGWTVNTEAFF.

This clone was seen more than once but under ten times. CDR3 in DNA: TGTGCCAGCAGGATCTCCGGCGGGGTGAACACTGAAGCTTTCTTT. Its translation is CASRISGGVNTEAFF. The chain uses TRBV27 and TRBJ1-1; D gene unclear. CDR1 is MNHEY and CDR2 is SMNVEV in the germline V gene (reference sequence). The CDR3 length is 15 residues. With 6 bases removed from V and 0 bases from J, the gap between germline ends came to 14 bases.

The rearrangement uses TRBV5-1 and TRBJ2-4; 11 nucleotides line up with TRBD2. In germline, CDR1 is SGHRS, CDR2 YFSETQ. The length of the CDR3 is 18 residues. The ends lost 4 bases at V and 0 bases at J; junction bases unmatched: 9. The CDR3 is CASSPVASGGIAKNIQYF. CDR3 DNA sequence: TGCGCCAGCAGCCCGGTCGCTAGCGGGGGGATAGCCAAAAACATTCAGTACTTC.

V and J are TRBV9 and TRBJ2-2; 8 bases agree with TRBD2. This CDR3 contains 15 residues. Trimming cost V 4 bases and J 4 bases; bases outside gene matches: 6. In germline, CDR1 is SGDLS, CDR2 YYNGEE. The CDR3 DNA is TGTGCCAGCAGCCCTAGCGGGCCAGCCACCGGGGAGCTGTTTTTT. It codes for CASSPSGPATGELFF. Filled out from reference TRBV9 and TRBJ2-2, the complete variable domain reads DSGVTQTPKHLITATGQRVTLRCSPRSGDLSVYWYQQSLDQGLQFLIQYYNGEERAKGNILERFSAQQFPDLHSELNLSSLELGDSALYFCASSPSGPATGELFFGEGSRLTVL.

V is TRBV18 and J is TRBJ2-3; the match to TRBD2 covers 7 bases. Germline CDR1 KGHSH, CDR2 LQKENI. The CDR3 consists of 15 residues. V trimming: 0 bases; J trimming: 5 bases; junction bases outside the gene matches: 5. In nucleotides, the CDR3 is TGTGCCAGCTCACCACCCAGTGGGAGGGGAGATACGCAGTATTTT. This translates into CASSPPSGRGDTQYF. Using reference TRBV18 and TRBJ2-3 for the parts outside the CDR3, the full variable domain is NAGVMQNPRHLVRRRGQEARLRCSPMKGHSHVYWYRQLPEEGLKFMVYLQKENIIDESGMPKERFSAEFPKEGPSILRIQQVVRGDSAAYFCASSPPSGRGDTQYFGPGTRLTVL.

The V and J genes are TRBV4-1 and TRBJ1-5; TRBD1 agrees at 7 bases. The CDR3 runs 16 residues. The germline CDR1 and CDR2 sequences are MGHRA and YSYEKL. The J segment lost 2 bases and the V segment lost 5 bases, leaving 9 bases of the junction unmatched. The CDR3 region is CASSFRQGGRNQPQHF. The CDR3 nucleotides are TGCGCCAGCAGCTTTAGACAGGGTGGGCGCAATCAGCCCCAGCATTTT.

The chain couples TRBV10-3 to TRBJ2-1, with TRBD2 matching over 10 bases. Germline V gene sequence: CDR1 ENHRY, CDR2 SYGVKD. Trimming took 10 bases from V and 3 from J; bases not matched to a gene: 6. The CDR3 sequence is 14 residues long. The CDR3 protein is CATAGTSDYNEQFF. Here the CDR3 DNA reads TGTGCCACCGCGGGGACTAGCGACTACAATGAGCAGTTCTTC.

The J gene is TRBJ1-1, the V gene TRBV15; 7 nucleotides agree with TRBD1. The CDR3 length is 16 residues. From germline, CDR1 is LNHNV and CDR2 YYDKDF (reference sequence). The J segment lost 5 bases and the V segment lost 6 bases, leaving 15 bases of the junction unmatched. The CDR3: CATSSPTGPTGTEAFF. CDR3 coding DNA: TGTGCCACCAGTAGCCCCACAGGGCCGACAGGGACTGAAGCTTTCTTT. The variable domain in full, with the rest retrieved from reference TRBV15 and TRBJ1-1, is DAMVIQNPRYQVTQFGKPVTLSCSQTLNHNVMYWYQQKSSQAPKLLFHYYDKDFNNEADTPDNFQSRRPNTSFCFLDIRSPGLGDTAMYLCATSSPTGPTGTEAFFGQGTRLTVV.

The rearrangement uses TRBV14 and TRBJ1-3, with a weak D call TRBD1 (5 bases). V shed 2 bases and J shed 0 bases, with 11 bases lying between them. This CDR3 has 16 residues. In germline, CDR1 is SGHDN, CDR2 FVKESK. The CDR3 loop reads CASSQIRVFSGNTIYF. In nucleotides, the CDR3 is TGTGCCAGCAGCCAAATCAGGGTCTTCTCTGGAAACACCATATATTTT.

The chain recombines TRBV4-3 with TRBJ1-3; 8 positions match TRBD1. The ends lost 1 base at V and 0 bases at J; junction bases unmatched: 11. This CDR3 is 19 amino acids long. Germline CDR1 is LGHNA and CDR2 is YSLEER. The CDR3 region is CASSQAPRGTGASGNTIYF. The CDR3 DNA sequence: TGCGCCAGCAGCCAAGCCCCGCGAGGGACAGGCGCCTCTGGAAACACCATATATTTT.

The chain couples TRBV4-3 to TRBJ2-3; possible D gene TRBD1, 5 bases. V lost 0 bases and J lost 0, with 16 bases in between. The CDR3 spans 18 residues. Germline lookup yields CDR1 LGHNA and CDR2 YSLEER. The CDR3 DNA is TGCGCCAGCAGCCAAGATATACAGGCCCCCACTAGCACAGATACGCAGTATTTT. Translation gives CASSQDIQAPTSTDTQYF.